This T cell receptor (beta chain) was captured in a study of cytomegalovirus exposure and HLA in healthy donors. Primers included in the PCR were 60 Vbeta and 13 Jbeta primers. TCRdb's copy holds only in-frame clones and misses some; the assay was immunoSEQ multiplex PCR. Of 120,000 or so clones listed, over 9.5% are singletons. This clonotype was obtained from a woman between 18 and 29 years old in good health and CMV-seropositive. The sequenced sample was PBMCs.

The CDR3 protein is CASSRQDTSTDTQYF. The DNA for the CDR3 is TGTGCCAGCTCACGACAGGATACTAGCACAGATACGCAGTATTTT. This chain joins TRBV18 and TRBJ2-3, with TRBD1 as a possible D gene (6 bases). CDR3 length: 15 amino acids. From germline, CDR1 is KGHSH and CDR2 LQKENI. Trimming removed 4 bases from V and 0 bases from J, with 11 bases in between.